The rows below give T cell receptor beta chains drawn from one sample of a study of blood T cell repertoires in COVID-19. Measured with immunoSEQ multiplex PCR; TCRdb has only the in-frame clones, and not every one. The data hold around 300,000 clones, with approximately 87% observed a single time. Sample: PBMCs or T cells enriched from blood (not recorded which). The receptor set was obtained from a woman in her twenties or thirties who had recovered from COVID-19. The CDR3 runs from the conserved cysteine through the conserved F or W. Fields, in order: clone size, D gene, V gene, J gene, CDR3 protein, CDR3 DNA. The D gene is left open where the match is weak. A clone size is listed for some rows: how often the clone was seen (once, few, many), or a class if it is expanded.

>few|TRBD1|TRBV4-1|TRBJ1-2
CASSHFRHKGAARGYTF
TGCGCCAGCAGCCATTTTCGTCACAAGGGGGCAGCTCGTGGCTACACCTTC
>.|.|TRBV29-1|TRBJ1-1
CSVESQLNMNTEAFF
TGCAGCGTTGAGTCTCAGTTAAACATGAACACTGAAGCTTTCTTT
>once|TRBD2|TRBV28|TRBJ2-1
CASSLWASGVYNEQFF
TGTGCCAGCAGTTTATGGGCTAGCGGGGTCTACAATGAGCAGTTCTTC
>.|TRBD1|TRBV6-5|TRBJ2-5
CASSYSTGSGKTQYF
TGTGCCAGCAGTTACTCGACAGGGTCGGGGAAGACCCAGTACTTC
>.|TRBD1|TRBV4-3|TRBJ1-5
CASSAPTTGANNQPQHF
TGCGCCAGCAGTGCCCCCACGACAGGGGCCAACAATCAGCCCCAGCATTTT
>.|.|TRBV9|TRBJ1-1
CASSATVNTEAFF
TGTGCCAGCAGCGCTACAGTGAACACTGAAGCTTTCTTT
>.|.|TRBV7-3|TRBJ2-2
CASTRSGERGELFF
TGTGCCAGCACCCGATCGGGGGAGCGGGGGGAGCTGTTTTTT
>.|.|TRBV2|TRBJ1-5
CASSGTVGNQPQHF
TGTGCCAGCAGTGGGACAGTGGGTAATCAGCCCCAGCATTTT
>.|.|TRBV4-3|TRBJ1-6
CASSQDTRGARRSPLHF
TGCGCCAGCAGCCAAGATACCAGGGGAGCGCGTCGTTCACCCCTCCACTTT
>once|TRBD1|TRBV6-4|TRBJ1-2
CASSKEDRALGYGYTF
TGTGCCAGCAGTAAGGAGGACAGGGCCTTAGGGTATGGCTACACCTTC
>.|.|TRBV12-3/TRBV12-4|TRBJ2-3
CASSLSSDTQYF
TGTGCCAGCAGTTTATCTAGCGATACGCAGTATTTT